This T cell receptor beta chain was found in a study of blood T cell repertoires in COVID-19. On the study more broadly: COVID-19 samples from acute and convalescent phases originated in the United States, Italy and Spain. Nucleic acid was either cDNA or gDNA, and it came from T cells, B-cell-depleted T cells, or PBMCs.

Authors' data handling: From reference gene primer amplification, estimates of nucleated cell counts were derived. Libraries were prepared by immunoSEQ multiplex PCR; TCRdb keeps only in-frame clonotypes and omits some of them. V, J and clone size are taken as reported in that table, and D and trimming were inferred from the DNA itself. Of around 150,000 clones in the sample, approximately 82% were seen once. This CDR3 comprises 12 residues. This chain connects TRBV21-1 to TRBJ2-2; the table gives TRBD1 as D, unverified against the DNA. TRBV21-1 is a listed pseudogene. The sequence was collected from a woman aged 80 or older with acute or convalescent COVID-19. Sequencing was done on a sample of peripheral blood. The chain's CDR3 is CASRQGTGELFF. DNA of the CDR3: TGTGCCAGCAGACAGGGCACCGGGGAGCTGTTTTTT.